The present TCR beta chain was sequenced within a study of regulatory T cells in long-lasting Graves disease. This clonotype was detected many times. Time point noted: newly diagnosed GD, antithyroid drugs for less than 3 months. Making the TCR library involved RNA that had been extracted from PBMCs. This CDR3 has 13 amino acids. CDR1 SGHTA and CDR2 FQGNSA come from the germline V gene. V shed 4 bases and J shed 8 bases, with 14 bases lying between them. Arm-PCR of CDR3 regions with iRepertoire HTBI primers generated TCR beta libraries. TCRdb passed the multiplex PCR reads through MiXCR, listing each CDR3 protein once. The sample yields 250,000 to 400,000 distinct CDR3 sequences, 18% seen once.

The receptor comes from a female donor with Graves disease. The sample in question was peripheral blood mononuclear cells (PBMCs), obtained at new diagnosis, from a patient treated with antithyroid drugs. This rearrangement joins TRBV7-2 to TRBJ1-2, with D perhaps TRBD1 (5 bases). CDR3 bases: TGTGCCAGCAGCTGGGGGGGTGTTGGCGGCTACACCTTC. Protein product: CASSWGGVGGYTF. Complete variable domain (other parts from reference TRBV7-2 and TRBJ1-2): GAGVSQSPSNKVTEKGKDVELRCDPISGHTALYWYRQSLGQGLEFLIYFQGNSAPDKSGLPSDRFSAERTGGSVSTLTIQRTQQEDSAVYLCASSWGGVGGYTFGSGTRLTVV.